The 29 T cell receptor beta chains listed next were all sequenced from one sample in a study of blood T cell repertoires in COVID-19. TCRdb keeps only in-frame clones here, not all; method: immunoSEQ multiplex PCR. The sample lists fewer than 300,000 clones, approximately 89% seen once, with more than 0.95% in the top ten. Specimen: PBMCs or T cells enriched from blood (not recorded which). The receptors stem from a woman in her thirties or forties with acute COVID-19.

The DNA for the CDR3 is TGTGCCATCAGTGAGTCTAAGACAGGGTTACATGCAACTAATGAAAAACTGTTTTTT. This codes for CAISESKTGLHATNEKLFF. V and J are TRBV10-3 and TRBJ1-4; 7 bases line up with TRBD1. V was pared by 0 bases and J by 0 bases, with 10 bases of the junction left unmatched. The CDR3 consists of 19 residues. Germline V CDR1 and CDR2: ENHRY, SYGVKD.

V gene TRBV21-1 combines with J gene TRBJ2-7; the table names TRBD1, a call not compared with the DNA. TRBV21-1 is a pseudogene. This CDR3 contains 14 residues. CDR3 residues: CASKNGTGICEQYF. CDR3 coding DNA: TGTGCCAGCAAAAACGGGACAGGGATTTGCGAGCAGTACTTC.

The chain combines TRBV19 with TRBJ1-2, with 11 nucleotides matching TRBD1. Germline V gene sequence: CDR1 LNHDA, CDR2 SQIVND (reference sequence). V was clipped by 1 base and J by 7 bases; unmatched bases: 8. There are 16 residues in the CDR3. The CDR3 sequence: CASSIVPTGTGGGYTF. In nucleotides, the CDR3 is TGTGCCAGTAGTATAGTCCCTACCGGGACAGGGGGTGGCTACACCTTC.

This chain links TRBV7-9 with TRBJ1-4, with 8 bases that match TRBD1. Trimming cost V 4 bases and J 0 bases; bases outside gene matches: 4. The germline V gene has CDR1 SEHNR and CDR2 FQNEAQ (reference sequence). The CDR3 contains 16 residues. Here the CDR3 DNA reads TGTGCCAGCAGCTCGGGACAGGCTACAACTAATGAAAAACTGTTTTTT. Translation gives CASSSGQATTNEKLFF.

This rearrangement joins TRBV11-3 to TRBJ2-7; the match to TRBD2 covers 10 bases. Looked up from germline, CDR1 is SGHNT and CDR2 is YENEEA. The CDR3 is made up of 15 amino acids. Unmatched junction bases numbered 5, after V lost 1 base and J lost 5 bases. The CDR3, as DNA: TGTGCCAGCAGCTTAGGAGGGACTAGCGTCGACGAGCAGTACGTC. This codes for CASSLGGTSVDEQYV.

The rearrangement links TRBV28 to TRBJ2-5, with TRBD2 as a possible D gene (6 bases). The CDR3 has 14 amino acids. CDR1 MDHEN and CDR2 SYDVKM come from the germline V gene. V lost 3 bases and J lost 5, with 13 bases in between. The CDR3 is CASSFYQGRETQYF. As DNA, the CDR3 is TGTGCCAGCAGTTTCTATCAAGGGAGGGAGACCCAGTACTTC.

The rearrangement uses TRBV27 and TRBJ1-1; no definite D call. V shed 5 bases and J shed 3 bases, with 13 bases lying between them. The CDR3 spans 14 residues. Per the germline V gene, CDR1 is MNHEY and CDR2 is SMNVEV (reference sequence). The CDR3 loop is CASSPGTPHTEAFF. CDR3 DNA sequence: TGTGCCAGCAGTCCCGGTACGCCTCACACTGAAGCTTTCTTT.

The chain's CDR3 is CASSRSGRAGEQYV. The CDR3 DNA reads TGTGCCAGCAGTAGGAGCGGGAGGGCCGGAGAGCAGTACGTC. The V gene is TRBV6-5, the J gene TRBJ2-7; 10 nucleotides align to TRBD2. Losses at the gene ends were 5 bases for V and 7 bases for J; bases not matched to a gene: 8. CDR1 MNHEY and CDR2 SVGAGI come from the germline V gene. This CDR3 is built from 14 residues.

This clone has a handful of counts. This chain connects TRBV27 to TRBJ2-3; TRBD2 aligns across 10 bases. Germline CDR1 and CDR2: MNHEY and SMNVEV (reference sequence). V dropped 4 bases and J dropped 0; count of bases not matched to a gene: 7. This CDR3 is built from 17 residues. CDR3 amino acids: CASSSIATSGSTDTQYF. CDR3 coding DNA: TGTGCCAGCAGTTCGATAGCGACTAGCGGGAGCACAGATACGCAGTATTTT.

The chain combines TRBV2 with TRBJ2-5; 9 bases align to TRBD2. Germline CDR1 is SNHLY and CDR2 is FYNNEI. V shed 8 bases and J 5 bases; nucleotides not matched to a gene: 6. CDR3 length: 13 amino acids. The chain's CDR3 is CASLAGSMETQYF. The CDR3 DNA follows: TGTGCCAGCCTAGCGGGATCGATGGAGACCCAGTACTTC.

DNA for the CDR3: TGCGCCAGCAGGTTTACAGTCCTGGGTACCGGGGAGCTGTTTTTT. Translation: CASRFTVLGTGELFF. V usage is TRBV5-1 and J usage is TRBJ2-2; D gene ambiguous. V dropped 5 bases and J dropped 5 bases, with 16 bases sitting between them. The CDR3 spans 15 residues. CDR1 is SGHRS and CDR2 is YFSETQ in the germline V gene.

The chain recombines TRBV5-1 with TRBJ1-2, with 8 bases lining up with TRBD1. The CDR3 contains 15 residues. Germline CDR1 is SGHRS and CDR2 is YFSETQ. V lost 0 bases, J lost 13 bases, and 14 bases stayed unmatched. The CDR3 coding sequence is TGCGCCAGCAGCTTGGGGGGGATCGGACAGGGTTTTTTCACCTTC. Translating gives CASSLGGIGQGFFTF.

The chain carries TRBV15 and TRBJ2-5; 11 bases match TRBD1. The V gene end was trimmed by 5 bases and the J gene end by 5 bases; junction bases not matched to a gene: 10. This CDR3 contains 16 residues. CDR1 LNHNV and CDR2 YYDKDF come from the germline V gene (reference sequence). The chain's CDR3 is CATSGRDRGMIETQYF. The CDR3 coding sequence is TGTGCCACCAGCGGACGGGACAGGGGGATGATTGAGACCCAGTACTTC.

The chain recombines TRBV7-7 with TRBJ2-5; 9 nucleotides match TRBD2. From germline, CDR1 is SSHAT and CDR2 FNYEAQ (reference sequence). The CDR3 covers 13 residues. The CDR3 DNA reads TGTGCTAGCGGATCTAGCGGGACTGAGACCCAGTACTTC. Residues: CASGSSGTETQYF. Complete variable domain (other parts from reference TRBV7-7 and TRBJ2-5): GAGVSQSPRYKVTKRGQDVTLRCDPISSHATLYWYQQALGQGPEFLTYFNYEAQPDKSGLPSDRFSAERPEGSISTLTIQRTEQRDSAMYRCASGSSGTETQYFGPGTRLLVL.

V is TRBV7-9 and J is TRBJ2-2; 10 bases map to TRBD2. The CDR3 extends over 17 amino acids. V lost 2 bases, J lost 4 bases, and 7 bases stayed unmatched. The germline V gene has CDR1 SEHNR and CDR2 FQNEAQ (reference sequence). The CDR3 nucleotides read TGTGCCAGCAGCTTAAGGCTAGCGGGAGTGAGCACCGGGGAGCTGTTTTTT. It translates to CASSLRLAGVSTGELFF. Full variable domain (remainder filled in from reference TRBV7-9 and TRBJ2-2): DTGVSQNPRHKITKRGQNVTFRCDPISEHNRLYWYRQTLGQGPEFLTYFQNEAQLEKSRLLSDRFSAERPKGSFSTLEIQRTEQGDSAMYLCASSLRLAGVSTGELFFGEGSRLTVL.

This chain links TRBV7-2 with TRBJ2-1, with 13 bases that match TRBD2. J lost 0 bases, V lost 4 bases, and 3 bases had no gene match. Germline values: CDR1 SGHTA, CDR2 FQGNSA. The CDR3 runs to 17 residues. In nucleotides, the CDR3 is TGTGCCAGCAGCTCGGGACTAGCGGGATCCTCCTACAATGAGCAGTTCTTC. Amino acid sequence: CASSSGLAGSSYNEQFF.

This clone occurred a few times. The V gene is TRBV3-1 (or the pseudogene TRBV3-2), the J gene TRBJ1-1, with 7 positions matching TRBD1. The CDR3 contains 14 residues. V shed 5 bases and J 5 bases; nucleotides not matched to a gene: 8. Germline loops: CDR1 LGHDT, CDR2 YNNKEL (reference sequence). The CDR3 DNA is TGTGCCAGCAGCGACCTAGGGGGCAGTACTGAAGCTTTCTTT. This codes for CASSDLGGSTEAFF.

The CDR3 region has the DNA TGTGCCAGCAGTTTACCCCCGACAGGGTACGAGCAGTACTTC. Its translation: CASSLPPTGYEQYF. The chain carries TRBV28 and TRBJ2-7; 7 bases fit TRBD1. CDR3 length: 14 amino acids. Germline lookup yields CDR1 MDHEN and CDR2 SYDVKM. V dropped 2 bases and J dropped 4; count of bases not matched to a gene: 5.

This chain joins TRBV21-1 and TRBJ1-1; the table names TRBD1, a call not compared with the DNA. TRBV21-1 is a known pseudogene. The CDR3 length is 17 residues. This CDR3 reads CASTWEHRDLINTEAFF. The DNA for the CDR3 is TGTGCCAGCACGTGGGAGCACAGGGACCTGATCAACACTGAAGCTTTCTTT.

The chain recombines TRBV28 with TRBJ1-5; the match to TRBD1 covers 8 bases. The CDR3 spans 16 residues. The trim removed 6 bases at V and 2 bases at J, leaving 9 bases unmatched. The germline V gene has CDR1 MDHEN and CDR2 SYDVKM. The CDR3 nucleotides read TGTGCCAGCAGCCCAAGGACAGGGCGGCGCAATCAGCCCCAGCATTTT. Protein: CASSPRTGRRNQPQHF.

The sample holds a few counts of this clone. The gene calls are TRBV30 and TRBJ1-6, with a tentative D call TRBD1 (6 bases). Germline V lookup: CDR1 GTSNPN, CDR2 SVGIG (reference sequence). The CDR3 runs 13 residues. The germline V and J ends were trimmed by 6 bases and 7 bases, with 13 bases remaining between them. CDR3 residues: CACQGQGNSPLHF. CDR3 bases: TGTGCCTGTCAGGGTCAGGGGAATTCACCCCTCCACTTT.

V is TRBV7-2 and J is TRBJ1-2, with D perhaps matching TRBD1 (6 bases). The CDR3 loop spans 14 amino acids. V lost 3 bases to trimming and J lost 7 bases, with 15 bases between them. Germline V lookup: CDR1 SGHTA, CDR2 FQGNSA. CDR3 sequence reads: CASSFRNRAFGYTF. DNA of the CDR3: TGTGCCAGCAGCTTTCGTAACAGGGCCTTTGGCTACACCTTC.

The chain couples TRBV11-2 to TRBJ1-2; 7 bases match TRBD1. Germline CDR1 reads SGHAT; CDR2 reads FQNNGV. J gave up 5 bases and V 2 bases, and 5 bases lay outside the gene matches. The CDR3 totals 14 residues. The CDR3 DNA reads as TGTGCCAGCAGCTTACTAGGCAGGGGGTATGGCTACACCTTC. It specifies CASSLLGRGYGYTF.

CDR3 loop: CASSVATGKGSGNTIYF. CDR3 coding DNA: TGTGCCAGCAGCGTCGCGACAGGGAAAGGATCTGGAAACACCATATATTTT. The chain uses TRBV9 and TRBJ1-3, with 7 bases that match TRBD1. The CDR3 has 17 amino acids. The J segment lost 1 base and the V segment lost 2 bases, leaving 9 bases of the junction unmatched. Germline V gene data show CDR1 as SGDLS and CDR2 as YYNGEE.

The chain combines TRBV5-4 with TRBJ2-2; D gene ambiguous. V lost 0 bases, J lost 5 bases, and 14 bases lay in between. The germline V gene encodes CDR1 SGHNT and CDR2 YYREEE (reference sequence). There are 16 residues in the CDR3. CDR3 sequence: CASSLVRGVATGELFF. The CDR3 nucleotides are TGTGCCAGCAGCTTGGTACGCGGAGTAGCTACCGGGGAGCTGTTTTTT.

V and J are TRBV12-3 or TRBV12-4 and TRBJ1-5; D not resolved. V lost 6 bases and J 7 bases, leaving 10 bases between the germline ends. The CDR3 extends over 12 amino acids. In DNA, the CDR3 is TGTGCCAGCAGCCATACTCGGCAGCCCCAGCATTTT. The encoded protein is CASSHTRQPQHF.

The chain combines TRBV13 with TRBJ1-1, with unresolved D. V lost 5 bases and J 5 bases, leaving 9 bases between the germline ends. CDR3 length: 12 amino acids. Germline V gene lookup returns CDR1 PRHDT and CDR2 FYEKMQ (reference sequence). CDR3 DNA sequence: TGTGCCAGCAGCCGAGGTGGGACTGAAGCTTTCTTT. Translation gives CASSRGGTEAFF.

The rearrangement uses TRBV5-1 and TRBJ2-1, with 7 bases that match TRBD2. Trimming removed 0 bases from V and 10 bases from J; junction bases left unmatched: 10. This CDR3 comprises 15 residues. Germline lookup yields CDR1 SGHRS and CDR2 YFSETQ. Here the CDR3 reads CASSLVGLVAGEQFF. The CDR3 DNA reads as TGCGCCAGCAGCTTGGTCGGACTAGTGGCCGGGGAGCAGTTCTTC.

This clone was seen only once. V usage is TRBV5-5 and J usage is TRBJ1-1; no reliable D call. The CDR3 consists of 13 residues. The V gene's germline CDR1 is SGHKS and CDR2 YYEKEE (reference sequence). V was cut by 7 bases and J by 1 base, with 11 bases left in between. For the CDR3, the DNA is TGTGCCAGCTCTCTGACACCGAACACTGAAGCTTTCTTT. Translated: CASSLTPNTEAFF. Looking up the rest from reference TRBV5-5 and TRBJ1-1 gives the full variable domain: DAGVTQSPTHLIKTRGQQVTLRCSPISGHKSVSWYQQVLGQGPQFIFQYYEKEERGRGNFPDRFSARQFPNYSSELNVNALLLGDSALYLCASSLTPNTEAFFGQGTRLTVV.